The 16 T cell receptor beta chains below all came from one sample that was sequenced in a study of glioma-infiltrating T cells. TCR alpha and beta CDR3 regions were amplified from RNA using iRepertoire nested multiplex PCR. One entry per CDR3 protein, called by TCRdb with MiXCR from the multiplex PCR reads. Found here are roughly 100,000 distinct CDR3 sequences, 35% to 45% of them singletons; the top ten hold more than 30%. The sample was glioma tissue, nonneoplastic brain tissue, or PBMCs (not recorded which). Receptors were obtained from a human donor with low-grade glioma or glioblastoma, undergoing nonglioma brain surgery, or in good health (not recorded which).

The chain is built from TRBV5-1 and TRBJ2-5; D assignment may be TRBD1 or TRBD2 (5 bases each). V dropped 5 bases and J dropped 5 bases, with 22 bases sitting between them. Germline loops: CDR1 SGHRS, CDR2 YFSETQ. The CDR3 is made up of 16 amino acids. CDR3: CASRGPEDRVRETQYF. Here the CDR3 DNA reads TGCGCCAGCAGGGGACCAGAGGACCGAGTGAGGGAGACCCAGTACTTC.

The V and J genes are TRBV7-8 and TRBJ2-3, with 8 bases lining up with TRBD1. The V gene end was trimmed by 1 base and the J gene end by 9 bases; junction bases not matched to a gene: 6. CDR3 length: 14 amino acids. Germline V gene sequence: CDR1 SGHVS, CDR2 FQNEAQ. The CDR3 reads CASSLGQGATTQYF. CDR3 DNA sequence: TGTGCCAGCAGCTTAGGCCAGGGGGCTACGACGCAGTATTTT.

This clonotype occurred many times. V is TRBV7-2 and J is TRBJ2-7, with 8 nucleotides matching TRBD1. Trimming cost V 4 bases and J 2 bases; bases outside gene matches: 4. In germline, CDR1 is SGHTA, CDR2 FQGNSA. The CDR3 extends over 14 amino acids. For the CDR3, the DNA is TGTGCCAGCAGCTCCACCAGGGGGCCCTACGAGCAGTACTTC. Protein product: CASSSTRGPYEQYF.

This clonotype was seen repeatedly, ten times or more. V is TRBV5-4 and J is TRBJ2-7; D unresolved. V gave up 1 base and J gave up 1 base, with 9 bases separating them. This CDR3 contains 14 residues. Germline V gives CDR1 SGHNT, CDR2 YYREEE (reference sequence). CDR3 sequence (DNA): TGTGCCAGCAGCTTGAGTCCGGTTTCCTACGAGCAGTACTTC. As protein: CASSLSPVSYEQYF.

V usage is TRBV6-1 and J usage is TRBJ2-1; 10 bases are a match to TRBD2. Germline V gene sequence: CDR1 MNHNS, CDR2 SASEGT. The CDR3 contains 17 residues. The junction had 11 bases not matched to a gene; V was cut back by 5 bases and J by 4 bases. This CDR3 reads CASSLRGLARGYNEQFF. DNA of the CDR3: TGTGCCAGCAGTCTACGGGGACTAGCGAGAGGATACAATGAGCAGTTCTTC.

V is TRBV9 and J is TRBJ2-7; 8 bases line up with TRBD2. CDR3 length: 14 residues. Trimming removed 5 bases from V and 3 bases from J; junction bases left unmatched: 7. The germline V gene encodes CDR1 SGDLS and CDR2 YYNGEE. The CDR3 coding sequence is TGTGCCAGCAGTCACCTAGCGGGCAGCTACGAGCAGTACTTC. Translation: CASSHLAGSYEQYF.

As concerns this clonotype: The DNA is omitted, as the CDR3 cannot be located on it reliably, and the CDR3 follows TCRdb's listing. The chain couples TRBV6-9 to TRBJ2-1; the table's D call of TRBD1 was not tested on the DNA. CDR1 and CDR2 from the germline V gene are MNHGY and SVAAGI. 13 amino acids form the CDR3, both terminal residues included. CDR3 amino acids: CASSWGPGNEKFF.

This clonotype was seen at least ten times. The CDR3: CASSERVASNQPQHF. The CDR3 region has the DNA TGTGCCAGCAGTGAAAGGGTTGCGAGCAATCAGCCCCAGCATTTT. This sequence joins TRBV2 and TRBJ1-5; D is unclear. The CDR3 spans 15 residues. V was trimmed by 2 bases and J by 1 base, leaving 9 bases between them. CDR1 and CDR2 (germline): SNHLY, FYNNEI. Based on the CDR3 plus reference TRBV2 and TRBJ1-5, the full variable domain is EPEVTQTPSHQVTQMGQEVILRCVPISNHLYFYWYRQILGQKVEFLVSFYNNEISEKSEIFDDQFSVERPDGSNFTLKIRSTKLEDSAMYFCASSERVASNQPQHFGDGTRLSIL.

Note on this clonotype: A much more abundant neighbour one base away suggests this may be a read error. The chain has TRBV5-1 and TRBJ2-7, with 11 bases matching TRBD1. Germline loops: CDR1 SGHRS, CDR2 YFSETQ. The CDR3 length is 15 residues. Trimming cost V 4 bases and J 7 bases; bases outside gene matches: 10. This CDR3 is CASSLTGTGGVEQYF. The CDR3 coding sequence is TGCGCCAGCAGCCTGACCGGGACAGGGGGAGTTGAGCAGTACTTC.

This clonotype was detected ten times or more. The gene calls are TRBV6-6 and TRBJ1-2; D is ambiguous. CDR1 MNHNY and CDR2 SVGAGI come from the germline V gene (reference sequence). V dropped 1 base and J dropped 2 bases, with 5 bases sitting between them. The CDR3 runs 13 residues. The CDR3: CASSYLDNYGYTF. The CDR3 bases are TGTGCCAGCAGTTACTTAGACAACTATGGCTACACCTTC.

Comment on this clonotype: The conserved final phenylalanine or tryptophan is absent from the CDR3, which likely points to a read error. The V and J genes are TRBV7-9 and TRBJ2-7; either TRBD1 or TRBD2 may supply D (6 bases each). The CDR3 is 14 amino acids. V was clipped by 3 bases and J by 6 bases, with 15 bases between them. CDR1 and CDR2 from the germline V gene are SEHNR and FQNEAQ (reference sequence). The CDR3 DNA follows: TGTGCCAGCAGCTTTGATCGGGGGCTTATCGAGCAGTACCTC. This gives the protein CASSFDRGLIEQYL.

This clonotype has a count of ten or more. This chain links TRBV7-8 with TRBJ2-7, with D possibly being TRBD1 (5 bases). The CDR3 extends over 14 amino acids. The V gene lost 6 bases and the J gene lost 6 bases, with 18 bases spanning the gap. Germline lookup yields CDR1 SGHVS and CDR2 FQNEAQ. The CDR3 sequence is CASSFIRDLSEQYF. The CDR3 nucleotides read TGTGCCAGCAGTTTCATCAGGGATTTGAGCGAGCAGTACTTC.

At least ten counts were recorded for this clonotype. CDR3 sequence reads: CASSFSGATYEQYF. DNA for the CDR3: TGTGCCAGCAGCTTTAGCGGGGCAACCTACGAGCAGTACTTC. The V gene is TRBV7-2, the J gene TRBJ2-7, with TRBD2 matching 8 bases. The V segment lost 3 bases and the J segment 2 bases; nucleotides outside the gene matches: 3. Germline CDR1 reads SGHTA; CDR2 reads FQGNSA. This CDR3 region has 14 residues.

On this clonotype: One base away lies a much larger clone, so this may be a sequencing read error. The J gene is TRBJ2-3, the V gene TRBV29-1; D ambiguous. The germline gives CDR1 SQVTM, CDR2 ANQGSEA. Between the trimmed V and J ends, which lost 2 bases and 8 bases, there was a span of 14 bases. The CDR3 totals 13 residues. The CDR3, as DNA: TGCAGCGTTGAAAGGACCGTGCTGGGTACGCAGTATTTT. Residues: CSVERTVLGTQYF.

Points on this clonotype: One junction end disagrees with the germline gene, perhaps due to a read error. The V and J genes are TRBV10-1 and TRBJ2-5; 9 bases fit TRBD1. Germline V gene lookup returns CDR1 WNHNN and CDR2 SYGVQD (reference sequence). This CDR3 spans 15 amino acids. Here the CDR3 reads CASRKERTGVMAQYF. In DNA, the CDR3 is TGCGCCAGTAGAAAAGAGAGGACAGGGGTTATGGCCCAGTACTTT.

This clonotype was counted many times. The CDR3 spells CASSQYSSGANVLTF. The DNA of the CDR3 is TGTGCCAGCAGCCAATACAGTTCTGGGGCCAACGTCCTGACTTTC. This rearrangement joins TRBV3-1 to TRBJ2-6; D is unclear. The CDR3 consists of 15 residues. The ends were cut back, 2 bases at V and 1 base at J, with 6 bases in the middle. Germline assignment: CDR1 LGHDT and CDR2 YNNKEL (reference sequence).